This TCR beta chain stems from a study of cytomegalovirus exposure and HLA in healthy donors. The donors were members of the 120-subject validation cohort (separate from the approximately 670-subject first cohort). From germline, CDR1 is GTSNPN and CDR2 SVGIG (reference sequence). V shed 0 bases and J shed 1 base, with 10 bases lying between them. The CDR3 runs to 14 residues. The method was immunoSEQ multiplex PCR; TCRdb's version includes in-frame clones alone and lacks a portion of them. This table holds 250,000 to 300,000 clones, 80% to 90% found once. This receptor was taken from a woman younger than 35 in good health and CMV-seronegative. Input material: PBMCs. This rearrangement joins TRBV30 to TRBJ2-7; D is perhaps TRBD2 (5 bases). The chain's CDR3 is CAWSVRGVSYEQYF. Written as DNA, the CDR3 is TGTGCCTGGAGTGTACGGGGTGTTTCCTACGAGCAGTACTTC.